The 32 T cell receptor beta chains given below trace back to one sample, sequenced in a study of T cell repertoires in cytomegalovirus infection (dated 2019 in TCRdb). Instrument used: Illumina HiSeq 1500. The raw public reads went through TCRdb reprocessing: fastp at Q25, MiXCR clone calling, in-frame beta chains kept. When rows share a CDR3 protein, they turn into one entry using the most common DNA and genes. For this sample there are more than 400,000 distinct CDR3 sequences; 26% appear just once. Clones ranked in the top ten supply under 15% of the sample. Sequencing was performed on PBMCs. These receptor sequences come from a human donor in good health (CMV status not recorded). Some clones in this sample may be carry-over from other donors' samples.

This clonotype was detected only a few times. CDR3 sequence: CASGQGAGSQPQHF. For the CDR3, the DNA is TGTGCCAGTGGACAGGGGGCGGGTTCTCAGCCCCAGCATTTT. The chain carries TRBV19 and TRBJ1-5, with 11 bases aligning to TRBD1. CDR1 and CDR2 (germline): LNHDA, SQIVND (reference sequence). V shed 8 bases, J shed 6 bases, and the junction held 6 bases outside the gene matches. CDR3 length: 14 residues. Filled out from reference TRBV19 and TRBJ1-5, the complete variable domain reads DGGITQSPKYLFRKEGQNVTLSCEQNLNHDAMYWYRQDPGQGLRLIYYSQIVNDFQKGDIAEGYSVSREKKESFPLTVTSAQKNPTAFYLCASGQGAGSQPQHFGDGTRLSIL.

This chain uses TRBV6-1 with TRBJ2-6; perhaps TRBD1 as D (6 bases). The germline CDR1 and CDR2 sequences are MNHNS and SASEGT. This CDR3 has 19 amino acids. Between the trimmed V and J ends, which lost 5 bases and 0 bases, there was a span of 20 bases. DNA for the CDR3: TGTGCCAGCAGTTATAAGTCTGGGCAGGGGCACTCTGGGGCCAACGTCCTGACTTTC. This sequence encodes CASSYKSGQGHSGANVLTF.

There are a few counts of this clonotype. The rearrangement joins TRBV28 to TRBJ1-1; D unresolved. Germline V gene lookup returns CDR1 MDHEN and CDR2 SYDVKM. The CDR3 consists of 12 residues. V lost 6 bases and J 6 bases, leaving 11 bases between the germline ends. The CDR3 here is CASRPQYAEAFF. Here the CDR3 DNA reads TGTGCCAGCAGACCCCAGTACGCTGAAGCTTTCTTT.

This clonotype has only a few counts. The CDR3, as DNA: TGTGCCAGCAGTCGTAGCGATGAGCAGTTCTTC. Its protein is CASSRSDEQFF. V is TRBV12-3 or TRBV12-4 and J is TRBJ2-1, with D possibly TRBD2 on 5 matching bases. V lost 5 bases to trimming and J lost 8 bases, with 7 bases between them. This CDR3 spans 11 amino acids.

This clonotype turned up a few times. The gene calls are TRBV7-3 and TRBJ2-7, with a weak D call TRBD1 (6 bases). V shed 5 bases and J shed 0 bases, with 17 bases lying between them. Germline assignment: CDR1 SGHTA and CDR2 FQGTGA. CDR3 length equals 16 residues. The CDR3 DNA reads TGTGCCAGCAGCCTACAACCGACAGGTAGCTCCTACGAGCAGTACTTC. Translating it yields CASSLQPTGSSYEQYF.

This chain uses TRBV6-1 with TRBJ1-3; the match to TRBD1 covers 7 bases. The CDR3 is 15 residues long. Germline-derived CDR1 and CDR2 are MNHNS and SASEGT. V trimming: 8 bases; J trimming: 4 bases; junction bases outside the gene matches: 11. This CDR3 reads CASLGTGVSGNTIYF. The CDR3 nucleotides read TGTGCCAGCTTGGGCACAGGGGTGTCAGGAAACACCATATATTTT.

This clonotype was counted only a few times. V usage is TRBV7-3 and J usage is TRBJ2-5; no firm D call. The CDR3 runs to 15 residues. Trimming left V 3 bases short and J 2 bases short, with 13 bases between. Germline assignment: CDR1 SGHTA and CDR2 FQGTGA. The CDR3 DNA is TGTGCCAGCAGCTTTGGACCAGCCCCGCAAGAGACCCAGTACTTC. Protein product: CASSFGPAPQETQYF.

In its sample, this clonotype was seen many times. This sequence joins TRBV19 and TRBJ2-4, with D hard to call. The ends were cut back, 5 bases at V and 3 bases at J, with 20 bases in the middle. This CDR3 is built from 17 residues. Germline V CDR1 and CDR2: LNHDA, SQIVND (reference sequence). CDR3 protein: CASSLLAHRTDKNIQYF. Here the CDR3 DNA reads TGTGCCAGTAGTCTTTTAGCCCATAGGACGGACAAAAACATTCAGTACTTC.

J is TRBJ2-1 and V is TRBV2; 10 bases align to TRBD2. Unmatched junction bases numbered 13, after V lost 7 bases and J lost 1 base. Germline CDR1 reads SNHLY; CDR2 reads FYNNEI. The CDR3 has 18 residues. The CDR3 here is CASNEIGLAGASYNEQFF. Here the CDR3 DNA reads TGTGCCAGCAACGAGATTGGGCTAGCGGGAGCATCCTACAATGAGCAGTTCTTC.

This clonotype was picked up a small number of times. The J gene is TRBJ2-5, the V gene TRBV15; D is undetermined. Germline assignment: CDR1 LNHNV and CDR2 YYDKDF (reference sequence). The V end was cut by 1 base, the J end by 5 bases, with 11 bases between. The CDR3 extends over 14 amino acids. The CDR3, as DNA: TGTGCCACCAGCAGAGGGCCCGTCGAGGAGACCCAGTACTTC. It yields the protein CATSRGPVEETQYF.

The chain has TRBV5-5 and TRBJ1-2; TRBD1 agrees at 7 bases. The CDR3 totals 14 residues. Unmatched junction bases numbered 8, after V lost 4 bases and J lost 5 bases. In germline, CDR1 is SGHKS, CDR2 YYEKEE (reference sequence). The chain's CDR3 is CASSGLTGWYGYTF. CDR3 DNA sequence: TGTGCCAGCAGCGGACTGACAGGGTGGTATGGCTACACCTTC.

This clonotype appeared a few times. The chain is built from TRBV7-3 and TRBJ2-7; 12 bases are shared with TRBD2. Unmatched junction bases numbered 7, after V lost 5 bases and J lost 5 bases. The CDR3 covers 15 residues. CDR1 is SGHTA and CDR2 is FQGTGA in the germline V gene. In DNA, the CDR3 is TGTGCCAGCAGCGCTAGCGGGAGGGCCGTCCACGAGCAGTACTTC. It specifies CASSASGRAVHEQYF.

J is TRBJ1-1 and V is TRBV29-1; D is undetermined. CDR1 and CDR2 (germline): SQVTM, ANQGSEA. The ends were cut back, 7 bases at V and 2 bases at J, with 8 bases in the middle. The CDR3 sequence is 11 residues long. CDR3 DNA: TGCAGCGCCCACATAAACACTGAAGCTTTCTTT. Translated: CSAHINTEAFF.

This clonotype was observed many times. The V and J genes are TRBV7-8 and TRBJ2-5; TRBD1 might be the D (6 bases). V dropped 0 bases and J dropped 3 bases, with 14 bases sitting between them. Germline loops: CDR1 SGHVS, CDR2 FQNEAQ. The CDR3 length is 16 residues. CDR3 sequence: CASSLAIQGVKETQYF. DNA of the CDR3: TGTGCCAGCAGCTTAGCCATACAGGGTGTGAAAGAGACCCAGTACTTC.

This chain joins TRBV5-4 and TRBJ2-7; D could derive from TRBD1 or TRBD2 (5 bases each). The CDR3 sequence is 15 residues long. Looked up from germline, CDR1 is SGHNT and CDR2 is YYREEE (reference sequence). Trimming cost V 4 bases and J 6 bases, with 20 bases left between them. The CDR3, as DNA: TGTGCCAGCAGCAGGGGACCCCGAGACTTAACCGAGCAGTACTTC. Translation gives CASSRGPRDLTEQYF. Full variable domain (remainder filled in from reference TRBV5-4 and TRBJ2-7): ETGVTQSPTHLIKTRGQQVTLRCSSQSGHNTVSWYQQALGQGPQFIFQYYREEENGRGNFPPRFSGLQFPNYSSELNVNALELDDSALYLCASSRGPRDLTEQYFGPGTRLTVT.

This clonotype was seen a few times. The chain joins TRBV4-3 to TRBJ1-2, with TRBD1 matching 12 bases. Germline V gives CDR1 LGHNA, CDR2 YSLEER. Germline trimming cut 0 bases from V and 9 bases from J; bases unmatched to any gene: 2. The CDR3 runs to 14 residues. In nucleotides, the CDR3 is TGCGCCAGCAGCCAAGAAGGGACAGGGGGCAGCTACACCTTC. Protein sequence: CASSQEGTGGSYTF.

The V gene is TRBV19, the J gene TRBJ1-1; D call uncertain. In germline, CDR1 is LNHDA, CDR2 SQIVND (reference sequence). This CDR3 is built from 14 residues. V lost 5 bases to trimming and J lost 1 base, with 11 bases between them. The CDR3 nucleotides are TGTGCCAGTAGTGCCAATGGGTGGAACACTGAAGCTTTCTTT. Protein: CASSANGWNTEAFF.

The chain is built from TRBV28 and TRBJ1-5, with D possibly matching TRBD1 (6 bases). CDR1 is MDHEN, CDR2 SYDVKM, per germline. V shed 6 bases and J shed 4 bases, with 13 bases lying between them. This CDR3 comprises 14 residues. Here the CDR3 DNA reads TGTGCCAGCAGACGGACAGATAATAATCAGCCCCAGCATTTT. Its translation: CASRRTDNNQPQHF.

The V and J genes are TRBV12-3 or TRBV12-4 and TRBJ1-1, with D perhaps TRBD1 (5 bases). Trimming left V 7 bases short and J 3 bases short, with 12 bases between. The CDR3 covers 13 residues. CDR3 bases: TGTGCCAGCACAACTCGAGGGGACACTGAAGCTTTCTTT. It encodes CASTTRGDTEAFF.

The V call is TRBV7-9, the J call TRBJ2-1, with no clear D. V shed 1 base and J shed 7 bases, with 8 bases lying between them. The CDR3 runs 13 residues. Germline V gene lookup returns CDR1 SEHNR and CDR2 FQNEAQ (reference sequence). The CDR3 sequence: CASSLVPVNEQFF. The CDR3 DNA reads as TGTGCCAGCAGCTTAGTTCCGGTAAATGAGCAGTTCTTC.

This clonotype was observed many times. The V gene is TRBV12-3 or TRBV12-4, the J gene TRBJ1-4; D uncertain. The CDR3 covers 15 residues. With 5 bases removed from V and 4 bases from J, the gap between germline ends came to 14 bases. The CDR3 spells CASSPREQINEKLFF. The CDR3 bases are TGTGCCAGCAGTCCTAGGGAACAGATTAATGAAAAACTGTTTTTT.

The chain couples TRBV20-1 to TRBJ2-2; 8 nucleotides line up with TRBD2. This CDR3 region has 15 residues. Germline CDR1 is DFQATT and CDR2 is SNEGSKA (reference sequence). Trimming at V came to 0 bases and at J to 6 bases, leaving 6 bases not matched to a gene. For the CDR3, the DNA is TGCAGTGCTAGAGAGGTCGGGGGGGGGGCCGGGGAGCTGTTTTTT. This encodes CSAREVGGGAGELFF.

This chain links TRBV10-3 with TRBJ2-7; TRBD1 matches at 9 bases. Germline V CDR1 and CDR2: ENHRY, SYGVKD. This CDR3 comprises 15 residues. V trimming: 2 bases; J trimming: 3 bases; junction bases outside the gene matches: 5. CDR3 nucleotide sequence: TGTGCCATCAGTGAGGGACAGGGACAGGGCTACGAGCAGTACTTC. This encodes CAISEGQGQGYEQYF.

CDR3 in DNA: TGCAGTGCGCCGAATGGGCTAGGCCCCTACAATGAGCAGTTCTTC. Amino acid sequence: CSAPNGLGPYNEQFF. The chain recombines TRBV20-1 with TRBJ2-1; the D is unclear. The V gene's germline CDR1 is DFQATT and CDR2 SNEGSKA (reference sequence). The CDR3 has 15 amino acids. Trimming took 6 bases from V and 2 from J, leaving 17 bases between them.

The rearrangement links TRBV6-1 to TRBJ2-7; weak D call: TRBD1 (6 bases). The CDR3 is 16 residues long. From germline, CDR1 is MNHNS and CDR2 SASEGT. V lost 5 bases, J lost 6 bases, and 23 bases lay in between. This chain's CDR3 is CASSPPRMGHLSEQYF. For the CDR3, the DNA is TGTGCCAGCAGTCCCCCCCGCATGGGACATCTGAGCGAGCAGTACTTC.

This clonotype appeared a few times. Here the CDR3 DNA reads TGTGCCAGCAGCTTAACGACCGCTTCCTACGAGCAGTACTTC. This translates into CASSLTTASYEQYF. J is TRBJ2-7 and V is TRBV7-2; no clear D gene. Deletions cut 2 bases from V and 1 base from J, with 9 bases between. Per germline, CDR1 SGHTA and CDR2 FQGNSA. The CDR3 is 14 amino acids.

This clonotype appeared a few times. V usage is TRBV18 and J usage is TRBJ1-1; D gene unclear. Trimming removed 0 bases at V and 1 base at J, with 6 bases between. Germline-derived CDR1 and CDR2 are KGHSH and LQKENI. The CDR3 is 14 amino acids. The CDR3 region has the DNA TGTGCCAGCTCACCACCGGCCACGAACACTGAAGCTTTCTTT. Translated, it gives CASSPPATNTEAFF. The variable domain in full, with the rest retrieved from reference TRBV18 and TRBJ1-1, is NAGVMQNPRHLVRRRGQEARLRCSPMKGHSHVYWYRQLPEEGLKFMVYLQKENIIDESGMPKERFSAEFPKEGPSILRIQQVVRGDSAAYFCASSPPATNTEAFFGQGTRLTVV.

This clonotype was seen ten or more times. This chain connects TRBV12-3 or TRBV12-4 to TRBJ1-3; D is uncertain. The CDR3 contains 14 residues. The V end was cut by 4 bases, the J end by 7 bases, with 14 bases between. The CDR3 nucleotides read TGTGCCAGCAGTTCCCGCGGCCCACGCAACACCATATATTTT. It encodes CASSSRGPRNTIYF.

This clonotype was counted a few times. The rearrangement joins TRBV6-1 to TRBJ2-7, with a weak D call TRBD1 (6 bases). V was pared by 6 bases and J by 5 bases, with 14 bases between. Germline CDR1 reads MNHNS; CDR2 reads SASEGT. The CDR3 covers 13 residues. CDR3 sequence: CASRESGVHEQYV. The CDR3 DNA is TGTGCCAGCAGGGAATCAGGGGTCCACGAGCAGTACGTC.

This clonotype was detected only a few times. The DNA for the CDR3 is TGTGCCAGCTCACTACTCGGGACTAGCGGATCCTACAATGAGCAGTTCTTC. This sequence encodes CASSLLGTSGSYNEQFF. The V and J genes are TRBV18 and TRBJ2-1; 11 bases are shared with TRBD2. V shed 4 bases and J 1 base; nucleotides not matched to a gene: 6. CDR1 and CDR2 from the germline V gene are KGHSH and LQKENI. The CDR3 extends over 17 amino acids.

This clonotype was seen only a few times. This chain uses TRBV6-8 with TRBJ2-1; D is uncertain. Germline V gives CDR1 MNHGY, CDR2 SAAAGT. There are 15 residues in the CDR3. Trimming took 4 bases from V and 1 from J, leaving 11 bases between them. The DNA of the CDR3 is TGTGCCAGCAGTTCCCTTTCGGCTTCCTACAATGAGCAGTTCTTC. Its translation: CASSSLSASYNEQFF.

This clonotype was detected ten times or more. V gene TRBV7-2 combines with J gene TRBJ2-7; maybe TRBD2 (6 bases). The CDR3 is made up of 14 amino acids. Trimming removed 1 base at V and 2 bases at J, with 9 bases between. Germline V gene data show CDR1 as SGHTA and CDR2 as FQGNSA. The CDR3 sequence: CASSLVAATYEQYF. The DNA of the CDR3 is TGTGCCAGCAGCTTAGTAGCGGCCACCTACGAGCAGTACTTC. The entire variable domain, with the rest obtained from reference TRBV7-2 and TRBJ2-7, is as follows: GAGVSQSPSNKVTEKGKDVELRCDPISGHTALYWYRQSLGQGLEFLIYFQGNSAPDKSGLPSDRFSAERTGGSVSTLTIQRTQQEDSAVYLCASSLVAATYEQYFGPGTRLTVT.